The clone carrying this T cell receptor (beta chain) was detected many times. Germline CDR1 and CDR2: SQVTM and ANQGSEA. CDR3 length equals 17 residues. V lost 1 base to trimming and J lost 0 bases, with 16 bases between them. This sample stems from a study of T-cell memory formation after mild COVID-19. TCRdb reprocessed the 5' RACE reads with MiXCR, giving one entry per CDR3 protein. The sample carries more than 100,000 distinct CDR3 sequences, over 15% recorded once. The chain has TRBV29-1 and TRBJ2-1; D is perhaps TRBD1 or TRBD2 (5 bases each). The sample comprised PBMCs or a T cell subset sorted from them (not recorded which). This sequence originates from a man aged 18 to 29 who had mild COVID-19 (a few samples of this study predate the infection). Cell type and time point are not known. CDR3 sequence (DNA): TGCAGCGTTGAAGGCTATCTCGCGAGGGGCTCCTACAATGAGCAGTTCTTC. It encodes CSVEGYLARGSYNEQFF.